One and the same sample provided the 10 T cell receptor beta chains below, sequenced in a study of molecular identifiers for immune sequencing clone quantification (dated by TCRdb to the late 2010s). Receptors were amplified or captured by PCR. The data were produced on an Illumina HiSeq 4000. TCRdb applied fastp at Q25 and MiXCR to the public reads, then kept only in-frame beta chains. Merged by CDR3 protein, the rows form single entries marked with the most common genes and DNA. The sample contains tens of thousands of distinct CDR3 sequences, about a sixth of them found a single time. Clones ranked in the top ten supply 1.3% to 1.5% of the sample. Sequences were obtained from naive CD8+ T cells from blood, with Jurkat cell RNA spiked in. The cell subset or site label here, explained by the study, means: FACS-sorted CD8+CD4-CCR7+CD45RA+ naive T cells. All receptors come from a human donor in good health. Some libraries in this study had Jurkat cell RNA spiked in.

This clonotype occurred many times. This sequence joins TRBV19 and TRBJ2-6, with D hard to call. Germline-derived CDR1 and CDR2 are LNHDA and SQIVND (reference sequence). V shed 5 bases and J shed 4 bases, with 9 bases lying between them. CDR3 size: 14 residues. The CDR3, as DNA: TGTGCCAGTAGTTCTTTCTTGGGGGCCAACGTCCTGACTTTC. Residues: CASSSFLGANVLTF.

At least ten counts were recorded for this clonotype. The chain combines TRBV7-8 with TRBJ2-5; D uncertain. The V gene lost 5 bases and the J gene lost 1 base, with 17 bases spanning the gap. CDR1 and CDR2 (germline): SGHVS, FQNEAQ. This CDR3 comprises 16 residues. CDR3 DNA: TGTGCCAGCAGCCTACGTGTGAGCATTCCCCAAGAGACCCAGTACTTC. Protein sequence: CASSLRVSIPQETQYF.

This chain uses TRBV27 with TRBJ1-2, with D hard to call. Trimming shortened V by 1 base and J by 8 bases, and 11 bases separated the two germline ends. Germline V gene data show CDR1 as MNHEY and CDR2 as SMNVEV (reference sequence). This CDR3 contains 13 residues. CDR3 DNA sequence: TGTGCCAGCAGTTTATTGGCGGCGGGGGGCTACACCTTC. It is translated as CASSLLAAGGYTF.

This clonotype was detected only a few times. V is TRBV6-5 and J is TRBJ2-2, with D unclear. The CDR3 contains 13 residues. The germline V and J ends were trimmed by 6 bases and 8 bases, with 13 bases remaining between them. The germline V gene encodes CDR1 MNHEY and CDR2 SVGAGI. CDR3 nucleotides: TGTGCCAGCAGCCCCCTAGTGGGAGGGGAGCTGTTTTTT. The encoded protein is CASSPLVGGELFF.

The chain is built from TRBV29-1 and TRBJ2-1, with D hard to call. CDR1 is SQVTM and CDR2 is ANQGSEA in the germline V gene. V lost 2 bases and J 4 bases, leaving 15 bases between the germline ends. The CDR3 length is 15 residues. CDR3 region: CSVERPYVPYNEQFF. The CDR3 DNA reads TGCAGCGTTGAAAGACCTTATGTACCATACAATGAGCAGTTCTTC.

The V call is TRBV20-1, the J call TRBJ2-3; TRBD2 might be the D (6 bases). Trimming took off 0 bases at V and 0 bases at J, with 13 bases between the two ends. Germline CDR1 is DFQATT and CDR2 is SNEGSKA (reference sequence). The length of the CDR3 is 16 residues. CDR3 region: CSARDVWRESTDTQYF. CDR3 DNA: TGCAGTGCTAGAGACGTTTGGCGGGAAAGCACAGATACGCAGTATTTT.

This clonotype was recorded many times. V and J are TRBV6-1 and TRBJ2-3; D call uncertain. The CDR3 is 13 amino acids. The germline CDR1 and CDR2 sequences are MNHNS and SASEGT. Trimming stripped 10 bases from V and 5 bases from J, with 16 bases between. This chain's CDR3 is CATWLTELDTQYF. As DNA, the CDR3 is TGTGCCACCTGGCTAACGGAGCTAGATACGCAGTATTTT.

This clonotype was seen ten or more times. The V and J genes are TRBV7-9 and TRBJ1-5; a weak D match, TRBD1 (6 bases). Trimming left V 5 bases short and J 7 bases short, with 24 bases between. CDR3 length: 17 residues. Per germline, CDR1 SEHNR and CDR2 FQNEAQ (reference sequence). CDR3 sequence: CASSHRDTGEGFQPQHF. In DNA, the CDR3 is TGTGCCAGCAGCCACAGGGACACTGGCGAGGGGTTCCAGCCCCAGCATTTT. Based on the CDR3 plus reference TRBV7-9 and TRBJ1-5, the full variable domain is DTGVSQNPRHKITKRGQNVTFRCDPISEHNRLYWYRQTLGQGPEFLTYFQNEAQLEKSRLLSDRFSAERPKGSFSTLEIQRTEQGDSAMYLCASSHRDTGEGFQPQHFGDGTRLSIL.

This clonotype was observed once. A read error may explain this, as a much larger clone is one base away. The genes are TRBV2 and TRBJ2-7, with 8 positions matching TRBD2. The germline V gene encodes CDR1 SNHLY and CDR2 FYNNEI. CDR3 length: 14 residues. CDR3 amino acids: CGSKRAGAAHEQYF. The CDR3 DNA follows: TGTGGCAGCAAGAGAGCGGGAGCAGCCCACGAGCAGTACTTC.

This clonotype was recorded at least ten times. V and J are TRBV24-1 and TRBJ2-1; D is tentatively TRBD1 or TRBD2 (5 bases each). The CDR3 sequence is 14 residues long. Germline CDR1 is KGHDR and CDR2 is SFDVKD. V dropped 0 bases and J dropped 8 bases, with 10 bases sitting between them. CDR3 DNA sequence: TGTGCCACCAGTGATTTGCCGGGGACGGATGAGCAGTTCTTC. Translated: CATSDLPGTDEQFF.